Listed below are T cell receptor beta chains from one sample, sequenced in a study of T cell changes during pregnancy in multiple sclerosis. Measured with immunoSEQ multiplex PCR; TCRdb has only the in-frame clones, and not every one. Of more than 70,000 clones listed, 85% to 95% were seen once; the top ten hold about 2.2%. The sequencing here drew on peripheral blood, taken before pregnancy. The receptors shown here come from a female donor with multiple sclerosis, enrolled in a pregnancy study. Both conserved end residues are part of each CDR3. Fields, in order: V gene, J gene, D gene, clone size, CDR3 DNA, CDR3 protein. The D gene is left open where the match is weak. Rows give clone size only sometimes, using once, few, many, or a class for an expanded clone.

TRBV23-1	TRBJ1-1	NA	NA	TGCGCAGGACAGTTGAACACTGAAGCTTTCTTT	CAGQLNTEAFF
TRBV4-3	TRBJ2-3	TRBD1	NA	TGCGCCAGCAGCCTTAATAACAGGGGAACGACAGATACGCAGTATTTT	CASSLNNRGTTDTQYF
TRBV7-8	TRBJ2-7	TRBD2	NA	TGTGCCAGCAGCCTCGGGACTAGCGGGAGGGGGTCCTACGAGCAGTACTTC	CASSLGTSGRGSYEQYF
TRBV9	TRBJ2-6	NA	NA	TGTGCCAGCAGCGTAGACCCAGGGAAGGGCTCTGGGGCCAACGTCCTGACTTTC	CASSVDPGKGSGANVLTF
TRBV15	TRBJ2-5	NA	NA	TGTGCCACCAGCAGAGATGCAGAAAAGGAGACCCAGTACTTC	CATSRDAEKETQYF
TRBV19	TRBJ2-1	TRBD1	NA	TGTGCCAGTAGTATAAACGGGGGGACAGGGGGCCTCAATGAGCAGTTCTTC	CASSINGGTGGLNEQFF
TRBV7-8	TRBJ1-2	TRBD1	NA	TGTGCCAGCAGCTTAGATAGACAGGGGATTAATACCTATGGCTACACCTTC	CASSLDRQGINTYGYTF
TRBV6-1	TRBJ2-7	NA	NA	TGTGCCAGCAGCCTACGGGAGAGCGACGAGCAGTACTTC	CASSLRESDEQYF
TRBV27	TRBJ1-2	TRBD1	NA	TGTGCCAGCAGTTTATCGGACAGGGGGCCCCATGGCTACACCTTC	CASSLSDRGPHGYTF
TRBV18	TRBJ1-1	NA	NA	TGTGCCAGCTCACTTAGGAACACTGAAGCTTTCTTT	CASSLRNTEAFF
TRBV30	TRBJ1-2	NA	NA	TGTGCCTGGAGTGTACTAGGGTACGGGAACTATGGCTACACCTTC	CAWSVLGYGNYGYTF
TRBV6-5	TRBJ1-2	NA	NA	TGTGCCAGCAGTTACGCGGGGGACGGGTATGGCTACACCTTC	CASSYAGDGYGYTF
TRBV28	TRBJ2-1	TRBD2	NA	TGTGCCAGCAGCCTTATCTGGCTAGCGGGAGTTAGGGAGCAGTTCTTC	CASSLIWLAGVREQFF
TRBV9	TRBJ2-7	NA	NA	TGTGCCAGCAGCGTAGGGCCTTCAGGTAACCTCTACGAGCAGTACTTC	CASSVGPSGNLYEQYF
TRBV7-8	TRBJ2-2	NA	NA	TGTGCCAGCAGCTCCCAAAGCTCCCGGCGGGCCGGGGAGCTGTTTTTT	CASSSQSSRRAGELFF
TRBV19	TRBJ2-1	TRBD2	NA	TGTGCCAGTAGTATAGCCCTAGCGGGAGGGTACAATGAGCAGTTCTTC	CASSIALAGGYNEQFF
TRBV28	TRBJ2-1	NA	NA	TGTGCCAGCAGTTCATACAATGAGCAGTTCTTC	CASSSYNEQFF
TRBV30	TRBJ1-1	NA	few	TGTGCCTGGTTCTCCGGGAGGACTGAAGCTTTCTTT	CAWFSGRTEAFF
TRBV28	TRBJ2-7	NA	NA	TGTGCCAGCACCACTAAACCTAGCTCCTACGAGCAGTACTTC	CASTTKPSSYEQYF
TRBV27	TRBJ2-7	TRBD1	once	TGTGCCAGCAGTTTTGGACAGGGAGCGGAGCAGTACTTC	CASSFGQGAEQYF
TRBV5-4	TRBJ1-1	NA	NA	TGTGCCAGCAGCTCGGGGGGAAGGGGGAACACTGAAGCTTTCTTT	CASSSGGRGNTEAFF
TRBV5-6	TRBJ1-1	NA	NA	TGTGCCAGCAGCGGAAGGACTGAGAACACTGAAGCTTTCTTT	CASSGRTENTEAFF
TRBV30	TRBJ1-1	NA	NA	TGTGCCTGGAAGCCTCCGGGGGGCGATAAAGCTTTCTTT	CAWKPPGGDKAFF
TRBV4-3	TRBJ2-7	TRBD1	once	TGCGCCAGCAGCCACATAACAGGGGCACAAACCTACGAGCAGTACTTC	CASSHITGAQTYEQYF
TRBV7-8	TRBJ1-1	NA	NA	TGTGCCAGCAGCTTATCTGACAGAACTATTCCCAAAGCTTTCTTT	CASSLSDRTIPKAFF
TRBV15	TRBJ2-7	NA	NA	TGTGCCACCAGCAGAGATGGCGGAGGGGCGGGCCACGAGCAGTACTTC	CATSRDGGGAGHEQYF
TRBV28	TRBJ1-2	NA	NA	TGTGCCAGCAGTTTAACCGGCTATGGCTACACCTTC	CASSLTGYGYTF
TRBV4-1	TRBJ2-5	TRBD2	NA	TGCGCCAGCAGAAAACCGGGACTAGCGGGATGGAAGACCCAGTACTTC	CASRKPGLAGWKTQYF
TRBV6-5	TRBJ2-1	TRBD2	NA	TGTGCCAGCAGTTCTAGCGGAAGCTCCTACAATGAGCAGTTCTTC	CASSSSGSSYNEQFF
TRBV28	TRBJ2-7	TRBD1	NA	TGTGCCAGCAGTCCCGGGACAGGTCTCCACGAGCAGTACTTC	CASSPGTGLHEQYF
TRBV27	TRBJ2-1	TRBD2	NA	TGTGCCAGCAGTTTTTCGGGGACTACGAATGAGCAGTTCTTC	CASSFSGTTNEQFF
TRBV11-2	TRBJ2-1	TRBD2	NA	TGTGCCAGCCGACTAGCGGGAGGGCCTAATGAGCAGTTCTTC	CASRLAGGPNEQFF
TRBV18	TRBJ2-1	TRBD2	NA	TGTGCCAGCTCACCGTTGACTAGCTTTTCGAGCTCCTACAATGAGCAGTTCTTC	CASSPLTSFSSSYNEQFF
TRBV5-1	TRBJ2-3	TRBD2	NA	TGCGCCAGCAGCTCAGGACTAGCGGGAGTACCAGACACAGATACGCAGTATTTT	CASSSGLAGVPDTDTQYF
TRBV19	TRBJ1-1	NA	NA	TGTGCCAGTAGTAAAAGTGCCAGGGGTACTGAAGCTTTCTTT	CASSKSARGTEAFF
TRBV29-1	TRBJ2-7	NA	NA	TGCAGCGTTGTTCCAGGAGGATCCGAGCAGTACTTC	CSVVPGGSEQYF
TRBV27	TRBJ2-1	TRBD2	NA	TGTGCCAGCAGTTTTGGGGGGGGTATGTTGTTCTTC	CASSFGGGMLFF
TRBV28	TRBJ2-7	TRBD2	once	TGTGCCAGCAGTCTAGCGGAATCCTACGAGCAGTACTTC	CASSLAESYEQYF
TRBV19	TRBJ2-7	NA	NA	TGTGCCAGTAGTATGTATGTGACGGGAGTAATGAACGAGCAGTACTTC	CASSMYVTGVMNEQYF
TRBV7-9	TRBJ2-1	NA	NA	TGTGCCAGCAGCCCCGTCCTAGGCAGGGGTGAGCAGTTCTTC	CASSPVLGRGEQFF
TRBV6-1	TRBJ1-2	TRBD1	NA	TGTGCCAGCAGTGAAGCACGGACAGGGGGCTCTGGCTACACCTTC	CASSEARTGGSGYTF
TRBV18	TRBJ2-1	NA	NA	TGTGCCAGCTCACTCCGGGACTCCACCTACAATGAGCAGTTCTTC	CASSLRDSTYNEQFF
TRBV7-9	TRBJ2-4	NA	NA	TGTGCCAGCAGCCTAGTGGAGGGGGCGGCGAGCATTCAGTACTTC	CASSLVEGAASIQYF
TRBV7-9	TRBJ2-1	TRBD1	NA	TGTGCCAGCAGCTTTAATCCTGACAGGGGATCCTACAATGAGCAGTTCTTC	CASSFNPDRGSYNEQFF
TRBV7-9	TRBJ2-7	NA	NA	TGTGCCAGCAGCTTAGAAGGCGACTCGGGCGAGCAGTACTTC	CASSLEGDSGEQYF
TRBV27	TRBJ1-2	TRBD1	NA	TGTGCCAGCAGTTTGTCCGGGACAGGGGTCGACTATGGCTACACCTTC	CASSLSGTGVDYGYTF
TRBV18	TRBJ2-7	NA	NA	TGTGCCAGCTCACCGGTCGAGGGATCCTACGAGCAGTACTTC	CASSPVEGSYEQYF
TRBV20-1	TRBJ2-2	NA	NA	TGCAGTGCTAGGGGGCGCTGGGAGCTGTTTTTT	CSARGRWELFF
TRBV28	TRBJ1-5	NA	NA	TGTGCCAGCATCGGACAGTTGAATCAGCCCCAGCATTTT	CASIGQLNQPQHF
TRBV7-2	TRBJ2-3	TRBD2	once	TGTGCCAGCAGCCGAGCGGGAATGGGCACAGATACGCAGTATTTT	CASSRAGMGTDTQYF